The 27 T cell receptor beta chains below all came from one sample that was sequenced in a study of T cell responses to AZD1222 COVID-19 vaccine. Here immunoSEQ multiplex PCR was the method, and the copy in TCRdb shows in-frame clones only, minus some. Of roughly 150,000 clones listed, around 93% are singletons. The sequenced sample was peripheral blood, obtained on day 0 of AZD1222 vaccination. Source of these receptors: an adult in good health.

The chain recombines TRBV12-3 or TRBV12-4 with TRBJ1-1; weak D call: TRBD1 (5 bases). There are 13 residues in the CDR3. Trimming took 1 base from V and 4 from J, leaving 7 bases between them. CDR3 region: CASSLGGFTEAFF. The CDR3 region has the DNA TGTGCCAGCAGTTTAGGGGGCTTCACTGAAGCTTTCTTT.

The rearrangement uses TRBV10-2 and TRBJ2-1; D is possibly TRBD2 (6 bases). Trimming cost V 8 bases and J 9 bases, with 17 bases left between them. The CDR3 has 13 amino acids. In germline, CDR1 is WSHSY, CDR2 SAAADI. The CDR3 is CASGGNTISEQFF. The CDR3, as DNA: TGCGCCAGCGGGGGGAACACAATATCTGAGCAGTTCTTC.

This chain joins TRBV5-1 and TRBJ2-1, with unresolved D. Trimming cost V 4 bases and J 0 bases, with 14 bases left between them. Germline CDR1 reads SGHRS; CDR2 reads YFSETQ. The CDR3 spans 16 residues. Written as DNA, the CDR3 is TGCGCCAGCAGCCTGGACCCCCAGAGCTCCTACAATGAGCAGTTCTTC. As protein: CASSLDPQSSYNEQFF.

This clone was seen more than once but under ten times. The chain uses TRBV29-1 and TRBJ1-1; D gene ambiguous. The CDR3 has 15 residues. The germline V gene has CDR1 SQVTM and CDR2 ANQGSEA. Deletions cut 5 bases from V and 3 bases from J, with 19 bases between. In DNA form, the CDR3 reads TGCAGCGTTAAGGGAAACCAGCTCTGGGACACTGAAGCTTTCTTT. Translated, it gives CSVKGNQLWDTEAFF.

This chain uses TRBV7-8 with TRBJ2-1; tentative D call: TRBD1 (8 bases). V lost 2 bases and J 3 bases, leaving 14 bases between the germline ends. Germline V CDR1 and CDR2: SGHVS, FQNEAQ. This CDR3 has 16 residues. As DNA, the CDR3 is TGTGCCAGCAGCTTAACAGGGGGGGCATTCTACAATGAGCAGTTCTTC. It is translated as CASSLTGGAFYNEQFF.

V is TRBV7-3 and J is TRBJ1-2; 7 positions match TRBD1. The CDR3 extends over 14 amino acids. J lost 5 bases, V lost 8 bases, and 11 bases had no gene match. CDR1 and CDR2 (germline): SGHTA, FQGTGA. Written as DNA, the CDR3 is TGTGCCAGCGCACCAACCCTGACAGGGTATGGCTACACCTTC. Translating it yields CASAPTLTGYGYTF.

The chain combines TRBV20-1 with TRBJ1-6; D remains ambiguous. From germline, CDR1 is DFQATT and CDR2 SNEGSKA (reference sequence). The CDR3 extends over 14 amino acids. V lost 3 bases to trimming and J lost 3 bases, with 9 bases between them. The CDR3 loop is CSASPPRYNSPLHF. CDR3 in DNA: TGCAGTGCTAGTCCCCCACGCTATAATTCACCCCTCCACTTT.

Here the CDR3 DNA reads TGTGCCAGCGGTGAGGGGAGCTCTGGAAACACCATATATTTT. It translates to CASGEGSSGNTIYF. V is TRBV7-6 and J is TRBJ1-3, with a tentative D call TRBD1 (5 bases). Germline V gene sequence: CDR1 SGHVS, CDR2 FNYEAQ. The length of the CDR3 is 14 residues. V lost 8 bases, J lost 0 bases, and 11 bases lay in between.

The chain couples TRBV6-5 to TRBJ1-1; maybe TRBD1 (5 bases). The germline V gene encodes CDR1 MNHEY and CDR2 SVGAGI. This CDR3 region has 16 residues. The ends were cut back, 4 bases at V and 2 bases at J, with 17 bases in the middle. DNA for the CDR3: TGTGCCAGCAGTTTGGAGCGTACCCAGGGCAACACTGAAGCTTTCTTT. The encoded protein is CASSLERTQGNTEAFF.

CDR3 protein: CASSYEGAYGNTIYF. For the CDR3, the DNA is TGTGCCAGCAGTTACGAGGGGGCTTATGGAAACACCATATATTTT. V usage is TRBV6-6 and J usage is TRBJ1-3; 7 bases match TRBD1. Losses at the gene ends were 2 bases for V and 3 bases for J; bases not matched to a gene: 4. CDR3 size: 15 residues. Germline CDR1 is MNHNY and CDR2 is SVGAGI (reference sequence).

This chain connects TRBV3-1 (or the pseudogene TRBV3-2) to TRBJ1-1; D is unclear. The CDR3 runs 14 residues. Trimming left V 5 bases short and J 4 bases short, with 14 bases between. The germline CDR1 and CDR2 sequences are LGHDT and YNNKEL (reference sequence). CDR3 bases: TGTGCCAGCAGCGCTTCGGCCTGGGGCACTGAAGCTTTCTTT. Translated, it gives CASSASAWGTEAFF.

CDR3 in DNA: TGTGCCAGTTCAACCGGGACTAGCGGGATGGGCGAGCAGTACTTC. Encoded protein: CASSTGTSGMGEQYF. The J gene is TRBJ2-7, the V gene TRBV18; 13 bases line up with TRBD2. From germline, CDR1 is KGHSH and CDR2 LQKENI. The CDR3 totals 15 residues. Germline trimming cut 9 bases from V and 6 bases from J; bases unmatched to any gene: 11.

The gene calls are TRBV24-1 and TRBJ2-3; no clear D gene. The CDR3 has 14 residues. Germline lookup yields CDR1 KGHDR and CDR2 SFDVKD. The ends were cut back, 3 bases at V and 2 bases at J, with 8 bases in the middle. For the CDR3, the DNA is TGTGCCACCAGTGATGGTCATGTCACAGATACGCAGTATTTT. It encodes CATSDGHVTDTQYF.

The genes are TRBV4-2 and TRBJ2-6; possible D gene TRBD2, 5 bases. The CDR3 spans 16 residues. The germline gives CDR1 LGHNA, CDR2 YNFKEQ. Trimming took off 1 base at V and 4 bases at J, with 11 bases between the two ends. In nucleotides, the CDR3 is TGTGCCAGCAGCCAAGTAGGCGGGTTGGGGGCCAACGTCCTGACTTTC. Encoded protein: CASSQVGGLGANVLTF.

Here the CDR3 DNA reads TGCGCCAGCAGCACCCCACAGGGGGCTGGGGAGCAGTACTTC. This sequence encodes CASSTPQGAGEQYF. The chain combines TRBV5-1 with TRBJ2-7, with 9 bases aligning to TRBD1. CDR1 SGHRS and CDR2 YFSETQ come from the germline V gene. The V gene end was trimmed by 4 bases and the J gene end by 7 bases; junction bases not matched to a gene: 9. CDR3 size: 14 residues.

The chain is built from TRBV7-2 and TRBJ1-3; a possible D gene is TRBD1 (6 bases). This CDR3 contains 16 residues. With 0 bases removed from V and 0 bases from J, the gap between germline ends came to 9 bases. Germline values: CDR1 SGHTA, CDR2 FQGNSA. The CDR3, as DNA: TGTGCCAGCAGCTTAGCGTCAGGGGTCTCTGGAAACACCATATATTTT. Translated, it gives CASSLASGVSGNTIYF.

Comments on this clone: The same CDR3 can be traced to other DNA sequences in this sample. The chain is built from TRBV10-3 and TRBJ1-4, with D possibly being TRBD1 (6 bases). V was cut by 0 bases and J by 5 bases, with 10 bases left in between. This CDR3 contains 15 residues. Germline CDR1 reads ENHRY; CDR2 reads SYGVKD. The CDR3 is CAISESRGSNEKLFF. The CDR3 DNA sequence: TGTGCCATCAGTGAGTCGAGGGGGAGCAATGAAAAACTGTTTTTT.

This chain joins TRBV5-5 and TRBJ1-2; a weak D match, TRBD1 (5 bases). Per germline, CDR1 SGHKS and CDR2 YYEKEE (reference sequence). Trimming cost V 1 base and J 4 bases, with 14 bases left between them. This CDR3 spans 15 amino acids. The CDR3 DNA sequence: TGTGCCAGCAGCTTGTCCGTGGGGCTAGGCTATGGCTACACCTTC. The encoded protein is CASSLSVGLGYGYTF.

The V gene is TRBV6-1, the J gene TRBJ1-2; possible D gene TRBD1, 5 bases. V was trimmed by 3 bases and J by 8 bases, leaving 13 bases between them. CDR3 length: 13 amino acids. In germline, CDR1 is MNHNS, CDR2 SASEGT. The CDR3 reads CASSDPGTHGYTF. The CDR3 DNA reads TGTGCCAGCAGTGACCCCGGGACCCACGGCTACACCTTC.

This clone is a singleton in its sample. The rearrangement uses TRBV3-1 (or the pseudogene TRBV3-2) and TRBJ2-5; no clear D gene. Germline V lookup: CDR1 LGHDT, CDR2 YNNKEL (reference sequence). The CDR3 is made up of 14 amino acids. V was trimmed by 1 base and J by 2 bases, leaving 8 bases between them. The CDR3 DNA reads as TGTGCCAGCAGCCAAGGGGCAGCTCAAGAGACCCAGTACTTC. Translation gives CASSQGAAQETQYF.

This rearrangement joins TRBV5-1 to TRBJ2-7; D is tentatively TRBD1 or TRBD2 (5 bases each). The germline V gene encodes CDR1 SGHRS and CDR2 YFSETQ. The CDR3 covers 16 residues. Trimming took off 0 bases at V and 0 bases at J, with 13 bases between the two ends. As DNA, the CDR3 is TGCGCCAGCAGCTTGGGGGGGAGCGTGAGCTCCTACGAGCAGTACTTC. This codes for CASSLGGSVSSYEQYF.

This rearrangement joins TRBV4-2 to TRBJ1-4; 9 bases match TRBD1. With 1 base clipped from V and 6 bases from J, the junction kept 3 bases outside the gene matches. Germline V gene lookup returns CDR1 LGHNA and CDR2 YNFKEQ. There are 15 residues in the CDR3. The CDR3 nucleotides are TGTGCCAGCAGCCAAGCGGACAGGGGAGATGAAAAACTGTTTTTT. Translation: CASSQADRGDEKLFF.

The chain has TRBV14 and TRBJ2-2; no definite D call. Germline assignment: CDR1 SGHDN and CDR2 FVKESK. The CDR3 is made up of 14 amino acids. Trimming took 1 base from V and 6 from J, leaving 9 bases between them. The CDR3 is CASSQVFSAGELFF. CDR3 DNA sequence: TGTGCCAGCAGCCAAGTGTTTAGTGCCGGGGAGCTGTTTTTT. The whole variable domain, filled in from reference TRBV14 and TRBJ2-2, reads EAGVTQFPSHSVIEKGQTVTLRCDPISGHDNLYWYRRVMGKEIKFLLHFVKESKQDESGMPNNRFLAERTGGTYSTLKVQPAELEDSGVYFCASSQVFSAGELFFGEGSRLTVL.

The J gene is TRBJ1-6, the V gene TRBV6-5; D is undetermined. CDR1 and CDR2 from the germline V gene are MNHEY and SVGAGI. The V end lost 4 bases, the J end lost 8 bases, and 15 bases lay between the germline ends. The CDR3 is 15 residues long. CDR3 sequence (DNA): TGTGCCAGCAGTTCCGCTGGGATAGGTGATTCACCCCTCCACTTT. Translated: CASSSAGIGDSPLHF.

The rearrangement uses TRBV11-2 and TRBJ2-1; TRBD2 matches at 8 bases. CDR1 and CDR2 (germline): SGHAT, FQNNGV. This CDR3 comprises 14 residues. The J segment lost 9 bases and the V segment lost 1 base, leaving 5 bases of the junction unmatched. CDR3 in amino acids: CASSLASGSSEQFF. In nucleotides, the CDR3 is TGTGCCAGCAGCTTAGCTAGCGGGTCGTCTGAGCAGTTCTTC.

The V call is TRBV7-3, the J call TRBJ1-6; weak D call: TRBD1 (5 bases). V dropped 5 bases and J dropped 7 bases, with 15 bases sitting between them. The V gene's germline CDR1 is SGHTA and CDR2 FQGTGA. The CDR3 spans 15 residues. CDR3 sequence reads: CASSLGDGRNSPLHF. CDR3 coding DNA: TGTGCCAGCAGCCTCGGGGACGGTCGAAATTCACCCCTCCACTTT.

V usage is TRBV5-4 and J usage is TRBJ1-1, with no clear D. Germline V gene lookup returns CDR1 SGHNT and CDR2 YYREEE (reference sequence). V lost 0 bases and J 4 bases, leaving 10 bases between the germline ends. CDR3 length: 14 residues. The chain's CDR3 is CASSLGTVGTEAFF. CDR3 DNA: TGTGCCAGCAGCTTGGGGACCGTTGGCACTGAAGCTTTCTTT.